These T cell receptor beta chains were read from a single sample in a study of graft-versus-host responses after intestinal transplantation. Generated by immunoSEQ multiplex PCR, the TCRdb table keeps only in-frame clones and is missing some. The table shows about 97,000 clones, with 80% to 95% occurring only once. The source was PBMCs, collected about 450 days after intestinal transplant. The receptors shown here come from a human patient who received an intestinal transplant, so some T cells may come from the graft donor. Both conserved end residues are part of each CDR3. A D gene is named only where the DNA matches it firmly. Not all rows give a size; the values are once, few, many and, for expanded clones, a class.

abundance,d_gene,j_gene,v_gene,CDR3nt,CDR3aa
few,TRBD1,TRBJ1-2,TRBV5-8,TGTGCCAGCAGCTTGGATCCCCGGACAGGGGTCGGTGGCTACACCTTC,CASSLDPRTGVGGYTF
NA,NA,TRBJ2-7,TRBV5-1,TGCGCCAGCAAATACAAATACGAGCAGTACTTC,CASKYKYEQYF
NA,NA,TRBJ1-1,TRBV6-5,TGTGCCAGCAGTTACTCGCAGGTATTCATGAACACTGAAGCTTTCTTT,CASSYSQVFMNTEAFF
NA,NA,TRBJ1-1,TRBV7-9,TGTGCCAGCAGCCCCGGGTCTGACACTGAAGCTTTCTTT,CASSPGSDTEAFF
NA,NA,TRBJ2-2,TRBV7-3,TGTGCCAGCAGCTTATTGGGCGATCCGGACACCGGGGAGCTGTTTTTT,CASSLLGDPDTGELFF
NA,TRBD1,TRBJ2-5,TRBV18,TGTGCCAGCTCACCACCCGCAGGGGGAGAGCAGTACTTC,CASSPPAGGEQYF
NA,NA,TRBJ2-1,TRBV4-2,TGTGCCAGCACCAACCCCGAAACAGGGTCTCCTGAGCAGTTCTTC,CASTNPETGSPEQFF
NA,TRBD2,TRBJ2-5,TRBV29-1,TGCAGCGTTGACGGTAGCGGGTCGGAGACCCAGTACTTC,CSVDGSGSETQYF
once,NA,TRBJ1-5,TRBV4-2,TGTGCCAGCAGCCAAGATTCGGGGGGTCAGCCCCAGCATTTT,CASSQDSGGQPQHF
NA,NA,TRBJ1-2,TRBV19,TGTGCCAGTAGTATGGGACCCAACTATGGCTACACCTTC,CASSMGPNYGYTF
NA,NA,TRBJ2-1,TRBV11-2,TGTGCCAGCAGCTTGGGGGGCGTGAGCTCCTACAATGAGCAGTTCTTC,CASSLGGVSSYNEQFF
NA,NA,TRBJ1-6,TRBV12-5,TGTGCTAGTGGTTTGGTGGCGGGGGCCTTGACACCCCTCCACTTT,CASGLVAGALTPLHF
NA,TRBD1,TRBJ1-3,TRBV19,TGTGCCAGTAGTATATCGGGGACAGGGGCTGGAAACACCATATATTTT,CASSISGTGAGNTIYF
once,TRBD2,TRBJ2-5,TRBV2,TGTGCCAGCAGTGGGAGCGGGGGGGCCGCGGGGTACTTC,CASSGSGGAAGYF
NA,TRBD2,TRBJ2-1,TRBV10-3,TGTGCCATCAGTGACCCTGTCCTAGCGGGGGGTTACAATGAGCAGTTCTTC,CAISDPVLAGGYNEQFF
NA,NA,TRBJ1-1,TRBV4-1,TGCGCCAGCAGCCAAGGTTATAGGTTAGGGGCTGAAGCTTTCTTT,CASSQGYRLGAEAFF
NA,NA,TRBJ1-1,TRBV7-8,TGTGCCAGCAGCTGGGGGAGCACTGAAGCTTTCTTT,CASSWGSTEAFF
few,NA,TRBJ1-2,TRBV11-2,TGTGCCAGCTCCAGGGACCGGAACTATGGCTACACCTTC,CASSRDRNYGYTF
NA,NA,TRBJ1-3,TRBV5-1,TGCGCCAGCAGCTTAGTAGGTCGGGGAAACACCATATATTTT,CASSLVGRGNTIYF
NA,NA,TRBJ1-1,TRBV5-1,TGCGCCAGCAGCCCGACAGGATTGAACACTGAAGCTTTCTTT,CASSPTGLNTEAFF
NA,NA,TRBJ1-5,TRBV6-5,TGTGCCAGCAGTGACATTTGGAATCAGCCCCAGCATTTT,CASSDIWNQPQHF
NA,NA,TRBJ1-4,TRBV19,TGTGCCAGTAGTATAGGGGGGCTACCCGAAAAACTGTTTTTT,CASSIGGLPEKLFF
NA,NA,TRBJ2-2,TRBV11-3,TGTGCCAGCAGCTTAGCGGGGATCGGGGAGCTGTTTTTT,CASSLAGIGELFF
NA,NA,TRBJ2-7,TRBV6-6,TGTGCCAGCAGTTACGGGGGAAACGAGCAGTACTTC,CASSYGGNEQYF
NA,NA,TRBJ2-1,TRBV6-4,TGTGCCAGCAGTGACAAGGTGTGGGATGAGCAGTTCTTC,CASSDKVWDEQFF
NA,NA,TRBJ1-1,TRBV6-5,TGTGCCAGCAGAGGGCAGAATGAAGCTTTCTTT,CASRGQNEAFF